This TCR beta chain emerged from a study of T cell clonality in common variable immunodeficiency (dated by TCRdb to the mid-2010s). General findings and caveats noted by the study authors: Even though DNA input was the same, control samples had an average of around 75,000 unique sequences each, compared with 25,000 to 35,000 in CVID samples. According to the authors, finding the cause of the higher clonality in CVID would require sequencing the repertoires of T cell subpopulations. TCRbeta clonality was higher in CVID subjects than in healthy controls (t-test p = 0.018), and the increase was most characteristic of about a third of subjects. CVID subjects shared fewer TCRbeta clones with each other than healthy controls did (p < 0.0001). CVID TCRbeta sequences were reported to have fewer deletions and N-nucleotide insertions and to lack highly modified clones with 13 or more V deletions. Correlations of repertoire features with clinical complications were constrained by heterogeneity among patients within the CVID cohort.

Predominantly Caucasian heritage was noted among both the CVID patients and the healthy controls. Heparinized peripheral whole blood samples of roughly 4.5 to 8 ml were collected from each donor. Genomic DNA from adults with common variable immune deficiency (CVID) and from healthy adult controls was used for sequencing of TCRbeta CDR3 repertoires. The control group was made up of some 22 healthy adult volunteers (roughly ten male and approximately twelve female) whose ages ranged from about 23 to 66 years, with a mean age of approximately 37. To isolate peripheral blood mononuclear cells, diluted blood was subjected to density centrifugation over Hypaque 1077 or Ficoll-Paque. Genomic DNA was obtained from unsorted mononuclear cells through either Qiagen column purification or a centrifugation-based method. Reading from cysteine to phenylalanine, the CDR3 counts 15 amino acids. Shown are 36 bases from within the CDR3, in frame from base 1. CDR1 MNHEY and CDR2 SVGEGT were looked up in the germline V gene.

CVID samples and control samples contributed equivalent amounts of genomic DNA as sequencing input. For every sample, a 60 bp segment covering the rearranged TCRbeta CDR3 region was amplified and then sequenced. The immunoSEQ assay, a bias-corrected multiplex PCR combined with high-throughput sequencing, was used to amplify TCRbeta. Turning to the authors' computational methods: Every unique nucleotide sequence was considered a clone and was annotated with V, D and J genes, copy number and frequency. Sequences were labeled productive if in frame, and non-productive if out of frame or containing stop codons. As previously described, clonality was computed from Shannon's entropy. Mean CDR3 Kyte-Doolittle hydropathy was derived from the predicted amino acid sequences of productive clones. Hierarchical clustering of scaled V gene usage was performed with the R hclust function using Manhattan distance and complete linkage. Sharing of clones by CDR3 amino acid sequence was evaluated by resampling 12 repertoires per group over 100 rounds. The repertoires were searched for approximately 72 published EBV-specific TCRbeta sequences and roughly 250 published CMV-specific TCRbeta sequences. Analysis left out a couple of CVID samples that produced under 10,000 sequences, so roughly 45 CVID repertoires remained. TCRdb took over this immuneACCESS table, retaining in-frame rearrangements with V and J assigned. Such tables are incomplete; in checked studies, under half of the missing clones stem from an unresolved V gene, and the remainder is unexplained. The V and J calls and clone size were taken over from that table, and D and trimming were inferred from the DNA. This sample has about 50,000 clones, none of them a singleton. Approximately 2% of the sample comes from the top ten.

In its sample, this clone was seen a few times. Its antigen target is currently unknown. The read terminates 3 residues ahead of where the CDR3 ends, so the germline J gene completes it. The origin of this receptor is a person between 18 and 69 years old in good health. Specimen: peripheral blood mononuclear cells. The chain is encoded by TRBV6-2 or TRBV6-3 joined to TRBJ1-2; too little of a D gene remains to name it. CDR3 DNA (partial): TGTGCCAGCAGGATCCTAGCGGTCTCCTACAATGAC. This encodes CASRILAVSYND. The CDR3 in its entirety is CASRILAVSYNDYTF.